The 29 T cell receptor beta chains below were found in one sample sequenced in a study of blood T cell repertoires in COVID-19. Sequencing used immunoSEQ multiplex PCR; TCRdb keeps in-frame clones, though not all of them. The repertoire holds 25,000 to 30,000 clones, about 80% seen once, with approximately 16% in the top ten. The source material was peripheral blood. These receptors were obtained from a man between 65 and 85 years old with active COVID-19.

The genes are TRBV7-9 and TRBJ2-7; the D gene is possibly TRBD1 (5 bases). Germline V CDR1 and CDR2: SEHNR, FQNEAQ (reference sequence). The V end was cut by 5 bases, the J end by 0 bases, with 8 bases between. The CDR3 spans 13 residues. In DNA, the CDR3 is TGTGCCAGCAGCACGGACACCTCCTACGAGCAGTACTTC. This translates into CASSTDTSYEQYF.

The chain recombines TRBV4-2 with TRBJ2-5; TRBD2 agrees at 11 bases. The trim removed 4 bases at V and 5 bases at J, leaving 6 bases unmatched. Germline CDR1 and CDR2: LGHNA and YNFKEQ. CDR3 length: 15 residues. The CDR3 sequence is CASSRLAGQVETQYF. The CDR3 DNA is TGTGCCAGCAGCCGACTAGCGGGGCAGGTGGAGACCCAGTACTTC.

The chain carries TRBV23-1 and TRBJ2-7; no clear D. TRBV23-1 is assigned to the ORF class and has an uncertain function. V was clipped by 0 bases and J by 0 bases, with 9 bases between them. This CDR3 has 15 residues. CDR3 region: CASSQSAAISYEQYF. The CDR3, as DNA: TGCGCCAGCAGTCAATCCGCCGCTATCTCCTACGAGCAGTACTTC.

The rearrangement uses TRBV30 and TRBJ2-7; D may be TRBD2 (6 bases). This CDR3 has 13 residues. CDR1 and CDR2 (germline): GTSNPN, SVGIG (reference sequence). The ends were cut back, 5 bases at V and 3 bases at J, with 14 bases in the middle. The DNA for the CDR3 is TGTGCCTGGGGGACTTTGACCAACTACGAGCAGTACTTC. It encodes CAWGTLTNYEQYF.

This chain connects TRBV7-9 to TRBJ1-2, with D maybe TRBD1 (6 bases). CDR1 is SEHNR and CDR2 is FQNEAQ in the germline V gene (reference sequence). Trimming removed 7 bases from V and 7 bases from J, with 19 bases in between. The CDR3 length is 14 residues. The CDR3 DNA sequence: TGTGCCAGCATTCCCCAGGGGAAGATTGGTGGCTACACCTTC. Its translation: CASIPQGKIGGYTF.

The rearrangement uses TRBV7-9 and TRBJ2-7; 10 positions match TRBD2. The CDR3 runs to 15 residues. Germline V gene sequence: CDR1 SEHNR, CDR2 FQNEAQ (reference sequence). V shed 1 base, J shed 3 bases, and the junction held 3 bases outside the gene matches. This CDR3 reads CASSLGSSGGYEQYF. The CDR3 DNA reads TGTGCCAGCAGCTTAGGGTCTAGCGGGGGCTACGAGCAGTACTTC. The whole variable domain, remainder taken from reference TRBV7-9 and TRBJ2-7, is DTGVSQNPRHKITKRGQNVTFRCDPISEHNRLYWYRQTLGQGPEFLTYFQNEAQLEKSRLLSDRFSAERPKGSFSTLEIQRTEQGDSAMYLCASSLGSSGGYEQYFGPGTRLTVT.

This chain's CDR3 is CASSLGQGHYGYTF. In DNA, the CDR3 is TGTGCCAGCAGCTTGGGGCAGGGTCACTATGGCTACACCTTC. The chain is built from TRBV11-3 and TRBJ1-2; tentative D call: TRBD1 (5 bases). From germline, CDR1 is SGHNT and CDR2 YENEEA. The CDR3 consists of 14 residues. Deletions cut 3 bases from V and 3 bases from J, with 11 bases between.

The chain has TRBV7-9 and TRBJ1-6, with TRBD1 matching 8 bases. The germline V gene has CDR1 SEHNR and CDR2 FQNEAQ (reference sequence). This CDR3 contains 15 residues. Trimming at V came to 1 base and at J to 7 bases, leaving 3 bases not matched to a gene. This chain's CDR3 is CASSLGTGFNSPLHF. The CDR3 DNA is TGTGCCAGCAGCTTAGGGACAGGGTTCAATTCACCCCTCCACTTT.

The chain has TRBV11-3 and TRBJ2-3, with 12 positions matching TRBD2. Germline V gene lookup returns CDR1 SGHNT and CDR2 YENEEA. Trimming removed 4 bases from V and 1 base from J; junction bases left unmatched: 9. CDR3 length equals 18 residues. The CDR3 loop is CASSSSSLAGGRTDTQYF. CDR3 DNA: TGTGCCAGCAGCTCCTCCTCACTAGCGGGGGGACGCACAGATACGCAGTATTTT.

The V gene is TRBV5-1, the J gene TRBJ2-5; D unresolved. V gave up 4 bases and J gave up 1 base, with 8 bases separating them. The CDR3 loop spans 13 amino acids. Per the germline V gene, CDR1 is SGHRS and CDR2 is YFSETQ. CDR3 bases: TGCGCCAGCAGCCCGTACTTCCAAGAGACCCAGTACTTC. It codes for CASSPYFQETQYF.

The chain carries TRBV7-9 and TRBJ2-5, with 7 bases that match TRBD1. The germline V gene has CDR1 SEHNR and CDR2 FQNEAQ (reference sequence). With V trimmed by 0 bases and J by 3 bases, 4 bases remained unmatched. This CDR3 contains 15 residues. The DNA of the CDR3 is TGTGCCAGCAGCTTAGCCGGGACAGCAAAAGAGACCCAGTACTTC. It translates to CASSLAGTAKETQYF.

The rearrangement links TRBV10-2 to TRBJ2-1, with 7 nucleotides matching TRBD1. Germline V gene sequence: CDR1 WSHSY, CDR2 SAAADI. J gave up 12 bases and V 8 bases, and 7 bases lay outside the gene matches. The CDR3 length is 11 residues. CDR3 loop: CASGTALRQFF. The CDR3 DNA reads TGCGCCAGCGGGACAGCCTTAAGGCAGTTCTTC.

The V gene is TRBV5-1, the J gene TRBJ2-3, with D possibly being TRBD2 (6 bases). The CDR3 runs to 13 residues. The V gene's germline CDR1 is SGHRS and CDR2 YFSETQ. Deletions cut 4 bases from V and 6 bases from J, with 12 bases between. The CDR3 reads CASSGDFHDTQYF. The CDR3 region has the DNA TGCGCCAGCAGCGGGGACTTTCATGATACGCAGTATTTT. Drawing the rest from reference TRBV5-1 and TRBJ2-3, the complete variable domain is KAGVTQTPRYLIKTRGQQVTLSCSPISGHRSVSWYQQTPGQGLQFLFEYFSETQRNKGNFPGRFSGRQFSNSRSEMNVSTLELGDSALYLCASSGDFHDTQYFGPGTRLTVL.

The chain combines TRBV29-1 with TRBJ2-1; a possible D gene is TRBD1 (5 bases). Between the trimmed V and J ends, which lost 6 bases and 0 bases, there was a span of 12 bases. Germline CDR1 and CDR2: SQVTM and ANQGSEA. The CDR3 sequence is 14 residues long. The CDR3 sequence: CSVRQLSSYNEQFF. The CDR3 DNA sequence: TGCAGCGTAAGACAGTTGAGCTCCTACAATGAGCAGTTCTTC.

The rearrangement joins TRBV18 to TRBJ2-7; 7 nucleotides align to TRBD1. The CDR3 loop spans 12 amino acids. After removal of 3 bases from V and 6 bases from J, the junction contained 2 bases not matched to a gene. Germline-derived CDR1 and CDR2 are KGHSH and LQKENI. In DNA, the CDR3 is TGTGCCAGCTCACCTTGGACAGGCGAGCAGTACTTC. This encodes CASSPWTGEQYF.

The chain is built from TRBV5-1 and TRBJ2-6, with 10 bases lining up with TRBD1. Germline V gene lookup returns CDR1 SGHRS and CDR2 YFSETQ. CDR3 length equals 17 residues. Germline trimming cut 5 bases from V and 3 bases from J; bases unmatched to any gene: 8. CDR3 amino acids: CASRRQGAFYGANVLTF. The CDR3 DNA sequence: TGCGCCAGCAGAAGACAGGGGGCGTTTTATGGGGCCAACGTCCTGACTTTC.

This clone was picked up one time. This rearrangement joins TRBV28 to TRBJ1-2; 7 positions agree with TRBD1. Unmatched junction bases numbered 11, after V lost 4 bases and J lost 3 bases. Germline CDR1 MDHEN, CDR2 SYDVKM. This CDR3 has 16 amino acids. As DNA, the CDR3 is TGTGCCAGCAGTTCGATCGCCGGGACAGCGCACTATGGCTACACCTTC. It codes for CASSSIAGTAHYGYTF.

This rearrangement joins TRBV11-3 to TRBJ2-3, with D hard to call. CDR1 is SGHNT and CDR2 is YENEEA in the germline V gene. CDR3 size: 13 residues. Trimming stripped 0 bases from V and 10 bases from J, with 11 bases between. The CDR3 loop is CASSLDFSRSQYF. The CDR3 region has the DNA TGTGCCAGCAGCTTAGACTTCTCCCGTTCGCAGTATTTT.

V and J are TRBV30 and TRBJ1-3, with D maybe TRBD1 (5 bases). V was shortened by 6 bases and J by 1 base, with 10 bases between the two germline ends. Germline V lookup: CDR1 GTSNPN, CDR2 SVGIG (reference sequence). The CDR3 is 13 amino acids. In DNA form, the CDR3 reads TGTGCCTGTTCCGGGGGGTCTGGAAACACCATATATTTT. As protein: CACSGGSGNTIYF. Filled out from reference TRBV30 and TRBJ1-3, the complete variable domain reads SQTIHQWPATLVQPVGSPLSLECTVEGTSNPNLYWYRQAAGRGLQLLFYSVGIGQISSEVPQNLSASRPQDRQFILSSKKLLLSDSGFYLCACSGGSGNTIYFGEGSWLTVV.

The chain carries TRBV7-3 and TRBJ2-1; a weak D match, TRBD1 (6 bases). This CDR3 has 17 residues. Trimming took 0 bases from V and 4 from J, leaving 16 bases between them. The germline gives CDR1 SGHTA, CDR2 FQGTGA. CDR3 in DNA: TGTGCCAGCAGCTTAACGGGAGTCGGGACATATTACAATGAGCAGTTCTTC. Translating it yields CASSLTGVGTYYNEQFF.

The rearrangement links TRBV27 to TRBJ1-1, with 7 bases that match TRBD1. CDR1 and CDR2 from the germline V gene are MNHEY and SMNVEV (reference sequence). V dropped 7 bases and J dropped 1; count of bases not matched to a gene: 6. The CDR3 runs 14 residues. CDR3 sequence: CASTPDRSNTEAFF. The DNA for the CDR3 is TGTGCCAGCACCCCGGACAGGTCGAACACTGAAGCTTTCTTT.

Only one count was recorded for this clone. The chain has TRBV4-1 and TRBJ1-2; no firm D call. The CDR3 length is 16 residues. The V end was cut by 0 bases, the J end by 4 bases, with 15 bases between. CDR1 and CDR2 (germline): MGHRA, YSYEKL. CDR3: CASSQEPRDSGYGYTF. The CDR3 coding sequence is TGCGCCAGCAGCCAAGAACCCAGAGACTCTGGCTATGGCTACACCTTC.

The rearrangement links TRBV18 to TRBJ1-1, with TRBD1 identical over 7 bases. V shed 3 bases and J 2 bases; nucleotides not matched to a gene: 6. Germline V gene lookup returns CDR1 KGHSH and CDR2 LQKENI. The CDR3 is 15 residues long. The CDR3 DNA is TGTGCCAGCTCACCGAGACAGGGCGGTAACACTGAAGCTTTCTTT. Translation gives CASSPRQGGNTEAFF.

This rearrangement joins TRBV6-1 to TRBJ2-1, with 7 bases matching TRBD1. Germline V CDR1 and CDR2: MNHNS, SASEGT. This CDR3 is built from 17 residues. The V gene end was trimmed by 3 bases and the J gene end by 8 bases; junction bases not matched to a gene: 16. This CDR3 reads CASSDTLIHPDRDEQFF. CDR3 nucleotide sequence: TGTGCCAGCAGTGACACCCTAATTCATCCCGACAGGGATGAGCAGTTCTTC.

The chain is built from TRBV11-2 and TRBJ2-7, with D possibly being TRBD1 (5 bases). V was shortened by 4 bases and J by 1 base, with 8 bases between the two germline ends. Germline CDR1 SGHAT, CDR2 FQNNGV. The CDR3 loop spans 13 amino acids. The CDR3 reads CASSSTASYEQYF. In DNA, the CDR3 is TGTGCCAGCAGCTCGACAGCGTCCTACGAGCAGTACTTC. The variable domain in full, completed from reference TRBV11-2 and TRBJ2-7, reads EAGVAQSPRYKIIEKRQSVAFWCNPISGHATLYWYQQILGQGPKLLIQFQNNGVVDDSQLPKDRFSAERLKGVDSTLKIQPAKLEDSAVYLCASSSTASYEQYFGPGTRLTVT.

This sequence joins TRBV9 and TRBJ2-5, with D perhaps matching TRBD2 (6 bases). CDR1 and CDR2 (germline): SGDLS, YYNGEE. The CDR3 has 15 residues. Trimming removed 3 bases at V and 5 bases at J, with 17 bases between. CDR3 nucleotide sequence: TGTGCCAGCAGCGCGAGGGAATCCGGAGGGGAGACCCAGTACTTC. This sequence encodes CASSARESGGETQYF.

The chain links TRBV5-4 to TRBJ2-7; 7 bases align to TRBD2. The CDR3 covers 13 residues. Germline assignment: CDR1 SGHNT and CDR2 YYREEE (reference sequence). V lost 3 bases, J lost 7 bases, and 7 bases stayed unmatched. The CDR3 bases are TGTGCCAGCAGCTCCCGTGGGGGAGGGGAGCAGTACTTC. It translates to CASSSRGGGEQYF.

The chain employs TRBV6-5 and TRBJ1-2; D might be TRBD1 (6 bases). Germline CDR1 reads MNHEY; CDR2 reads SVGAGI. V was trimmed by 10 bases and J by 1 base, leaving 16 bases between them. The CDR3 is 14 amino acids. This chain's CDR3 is CATRGGALNYGYTF. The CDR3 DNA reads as TGTGCCACCCGGGGGGGGGCGCTTAACTATGGCTACACCTTC.

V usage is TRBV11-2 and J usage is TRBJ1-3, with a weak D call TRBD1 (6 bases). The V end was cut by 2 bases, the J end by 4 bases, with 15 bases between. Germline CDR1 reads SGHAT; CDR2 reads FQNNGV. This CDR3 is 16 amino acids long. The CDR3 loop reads CASSLRPGGTGNTIYF. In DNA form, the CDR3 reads TGTGCCAGCAGCTTAAGGCCGGGGGGCACAGGAAACACCATATATTTT. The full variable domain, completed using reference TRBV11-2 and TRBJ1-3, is EAGVAQSPRYKIIEKRQSVAFWCNPISGHATLYWYQQILGQGPKLLIQFQNNGVVDDSQLPKDRFSAERLKGVDSTLKIQPAKLEDSAVYLCASSLRPGGTGNTIYFGEGSWLTVV.